These 8 T cell receptor beta chains share one sample of origin, sequenced in a study of OX40 agonist ivuxolimab in advanced cancers. Libraries were constructed by the immunoSEQ multiplex PCR assay. TCRdb retrieved this table from immuneACCESS and kept in-frame rearrangements only. Not all clones are present; in checked studies, unresolved V genes account for under half, and no reason is known for the remainder. This sample has 100,000 or so clones in its table, and roughly 93% of those were observed once. Of the sample, 0.6% to 0.75% is held by the ten largest clones. Sequencing was performed on CD4+ or CD8+ T cells sorted from blood, taken in a trial of the OX40 agonist ivuxolimab. The receptors shown here come from an adult with an advanced solid tumor such as melanoma, head and neck, liver or kidney cancer.

The chain has TRBV10-3 and TRBJ1-1; TRBD1 matches 8 bases. Looked up from germline, CDR1 is ENHRY and CDR2 is SYGVKD. There are 14 residues in the CDR3. Trimming took 2 bases from V and 3 from J; bases not matched to a gene: 2. The CDR3 region is CAISEGQGDTEAFF. CDR3 bases: TGTGCCATCAGTGAGGGACAGGGTGACACTGAAGCTTTCTTT.

The gene calls are TRBV18 and TRBJ2-1; TRBD2 is a possible D gene (6 bases). Germline V gene data show CDR1 as KGHSH and CDR2 as LQKENI. The CDR3 runs to 15 residues. The V and J ends lost 7 bases and 9 bases respectively, with 22 bases between them. The CDR3 DNA is TGTGCCAGCTGCCCAATGGGGGTAGCGGCGTGTGAGCAGTTCTTC. Translation: CASCPMGVAACEQFF.

J is TRBJ1-5 and V is TRBV28, with 7 bases matching TRBD1. V shed 6 bases, J shed 7 bases, and the junction held 12 bases outside the gene matches. The CDR3 loop spans 15 amino acids. CDR1 MDHEN and CDR2 SYDVKM come from the germline V gene. CDR3 bases: TGTGCCAGCAGCCCTCAAACAGGGGCGGAACAGCCCCAGCATTTT. This translates into CASSPQTGAEQPQHF.

The CDR3 nucleotides are TGTGCCAGCTCACTCGGGGTATCAAACAATGAGCAGTTCTTC. This sequence encodes CASSLGVSNNEQFF. The rearrangement uses TRBV18 and TRBJ2-1, with D perhaps matching TRBD2 (5 bases). The CDR3 has 14 amino acids. V lost 4 bases and J 5 bases, leaving 12 bases between the germline ends. Germline V gene data show CDR1 as KGHSH and CDR2 as LQKENI.

In its sample, this clone was seen once. The chain combines TRBV23-1 with TRBJ2-6; 7 nucleotides match TRBD1. TRBV23-1 is recorded as an ORF, its role being uncertain. The CDR3 length is 18 residues. V was pared by 4 bases and J by 3 bases, with 12 bases of the junction left unmatched. This CDR3 is CASSPSRQGHGGANVLTF. The DNA of the CDR3 is TGCGCCAGCAGTCCATCCCGACAGGGCCATGGTGGGGCCAACGTCCTGACTTTC.

CDR3 loop: CSVEAGRRETQYF. DNA of the CDR3: TGCAGCGTTGAGGCGGGGCGTAGGGAGACCCAGTACTTC. The chain joins TRBV29-1 to TRBJ2-5; D is possibly TRBD2 (6 bases). The V gene's germline CDR1 is SQVTM and CDR2 ANQGSEA. This CDR3 contains 13 residues. V lost 3 bases to trimming and J lost 5 bases, with 13 bases between them.

The CDR3: CSGGSETQYF. Written as DNA, the CDR3 is TGCAGCGGAGGGTCGGAGACCCAGTACTTC. V gene TRBV29-1 combines with J gene TRBJ2-5; TRBD2 might be the D (5 bases). The CDR3 has 10 residues. Per the germline V gene, CDR1 is SQVTM and CDR2 is ANQGSEA. V lost 7 bases and J lost 5, with 8 bases in between.

The rearrangement links TRBV7-2 to TRBJ2-3; D unclear. Germline V gene sequence: CDR1 SGHTA, CDR2 FQGNSA. V lost 5 bases and J lost 4, with 7 bases in between. This CDR3 has 12 amino acids. The CDR3 DNA follows: TGTGCCAGCAGCAAAGGACCAGATACGCAGTATTTT. This translates into CASSKGPDTQYF.